The TCR beta chain under discussion was sequenced for a study of identical twins. In its sample, this clonotype was seen many times. Its antigen is currently unknown. TCRdb analysed the 5' RACE reads with MiXCR anew, one entry per CDR3 protein. The data show 200,000 to 250,000 distinct CDR3 sequences, with 6.5% seen just once and approximately 15% held by the top ten. Study results and limitations: A lower insertion count was a feature of abundant cord blood beta clonotypes, with no such feature in memory repertoires. Beta out-of-frame sequences showed weaker excess twin sharing. Findings depended on cross-sectional statistics rather than tracking the same donors.

This CDR3 is 15 amino acids long. Per germline, CDR1 SGHAT and CDR2 FQNNGV. The ends were cut back, 5 bases at V and 5 bases at J, with 19 bases in the middle. The same sample was also studied in work on T cells expressing NK-cell markers. That study adds: NKG2C+ dominant clonotypes from 5 or 6 donors made up about 1.0-8% of CD8+ T cells.

The clonotype comes from a woman aged 18 to 35 in good health. This chain uses TRBV11-2 with TRBJ2-7; perhaps TRBD1 as D (6 bases). Sequenced sample: CD8+ T cells sorted from blood. The CDR3 loop is CASSPANRVFHEQYF. CDR3 bases: TGTGCCAGCAGCCCTGCAAACAGGGTCTTCCACGAGCAGTACTTC.